This T cell receptor (beta chain) originates from a study of shared clonotypes between healthy human individuals. Original processing methods: ImmunoSEQ junction-only sequences lacked quality scores, so their filtering differed. Sequenced by immunoSEQ multiplex PCR; TCRdb stores in-frame clones only, minus some. V, J and clone size were drawn from that table, and D and trimming were deduced from the DNA. The data hold hundreds of thousands of clones, with 70% to 80% observed a single time. CDR3 length: 14 amino acids. The germline V and J ends were trimmed by 1 base and 4 bases, with 11 bases remaining between them. CDR1 and CDR2 (germline): SGHTA, FQGNSA.

This clonotype originated in a woman in her 40s in good health. Some clones in this sample may be carry-over from other donors' samples. Sequenced input: PBMCs. The J gene is TRBJ2-7, the V gene TRBV7-2; no definite D call. The CDR3 sequence: CASSLGVGLYEQYF. CDR3 nucleotides: TGTGCCAGCAGCTTAGGAGTGGGCCTTTACGAGCAGTACTTC.